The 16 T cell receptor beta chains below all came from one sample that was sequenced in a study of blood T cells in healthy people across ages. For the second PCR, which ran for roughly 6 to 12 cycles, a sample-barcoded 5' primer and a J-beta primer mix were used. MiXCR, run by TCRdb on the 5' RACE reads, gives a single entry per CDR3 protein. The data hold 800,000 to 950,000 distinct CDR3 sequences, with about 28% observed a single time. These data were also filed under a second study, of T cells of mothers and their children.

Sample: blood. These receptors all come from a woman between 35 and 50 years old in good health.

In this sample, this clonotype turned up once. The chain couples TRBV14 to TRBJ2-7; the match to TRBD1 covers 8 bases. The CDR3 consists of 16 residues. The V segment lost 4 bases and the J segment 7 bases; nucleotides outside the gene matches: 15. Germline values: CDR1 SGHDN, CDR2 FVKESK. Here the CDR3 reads CASSPLDRAFYNEQYF. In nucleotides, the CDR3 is TGTGCCAGCAGCCCGCTGGACAGGGCTTTCTACAATGAGCAGTACTTC.

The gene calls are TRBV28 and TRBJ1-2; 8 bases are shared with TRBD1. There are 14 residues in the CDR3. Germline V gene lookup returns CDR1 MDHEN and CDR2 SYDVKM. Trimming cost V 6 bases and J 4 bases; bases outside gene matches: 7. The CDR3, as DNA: TGTGCCAGCAGGGGGACAGGCAACACCTATGGCTACACCTTC. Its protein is CASRGTGNTYGYTF.

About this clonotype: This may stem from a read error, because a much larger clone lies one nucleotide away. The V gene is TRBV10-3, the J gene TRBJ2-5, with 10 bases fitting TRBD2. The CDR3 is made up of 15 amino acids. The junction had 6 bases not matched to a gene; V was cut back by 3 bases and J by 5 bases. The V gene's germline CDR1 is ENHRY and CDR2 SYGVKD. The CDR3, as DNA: TGTGCCATCAGTGATTCTAGCGGGGGAGGTGAGACCCAGTACTTC. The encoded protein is CAISDSSGGGETQYF.

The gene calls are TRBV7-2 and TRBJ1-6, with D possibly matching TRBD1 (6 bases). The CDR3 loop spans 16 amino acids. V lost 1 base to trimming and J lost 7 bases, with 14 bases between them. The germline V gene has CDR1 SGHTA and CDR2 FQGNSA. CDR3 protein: CASSLGGGTMNSPLHF. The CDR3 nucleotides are TGTGCCAGCAGCTTAGGAGGTGGGACAATGAATTCACCCCTCCACTTT.

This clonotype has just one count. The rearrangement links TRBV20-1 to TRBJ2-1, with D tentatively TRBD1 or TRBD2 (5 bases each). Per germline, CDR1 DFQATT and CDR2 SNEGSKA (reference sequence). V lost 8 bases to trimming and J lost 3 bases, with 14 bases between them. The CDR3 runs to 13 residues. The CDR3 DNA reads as TGCAGTCACTCCGGGACGGTCTACAATGAGCAGTTCTTC. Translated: CSHSGTVYNEQFF.

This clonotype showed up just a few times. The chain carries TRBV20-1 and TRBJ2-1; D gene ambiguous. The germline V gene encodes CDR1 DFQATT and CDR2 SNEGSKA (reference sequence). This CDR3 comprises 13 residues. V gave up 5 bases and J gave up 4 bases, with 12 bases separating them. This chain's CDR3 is CSAVPQYYNEQFF. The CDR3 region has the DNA TGCAGTGCTGTCCCCCAATATTACAATGAGCAGTTCTTC.

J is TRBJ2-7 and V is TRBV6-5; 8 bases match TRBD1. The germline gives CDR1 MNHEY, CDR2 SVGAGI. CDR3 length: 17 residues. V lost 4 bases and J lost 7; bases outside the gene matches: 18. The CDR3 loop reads CASSSNRDRIVYNEQYF. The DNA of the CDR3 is TGTGCCAGCAGTTCAAACCGGGACAGGATCGTTTACAATGAGCAGTACTTC.

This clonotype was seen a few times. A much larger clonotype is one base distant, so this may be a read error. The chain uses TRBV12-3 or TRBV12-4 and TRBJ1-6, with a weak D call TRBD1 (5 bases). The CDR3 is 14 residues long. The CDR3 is CVSSFSVTEFTLHF. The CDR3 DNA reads TGTGTCAGCAGTTTTTCCGTGACAGAATTCACCCTCCACTTT.

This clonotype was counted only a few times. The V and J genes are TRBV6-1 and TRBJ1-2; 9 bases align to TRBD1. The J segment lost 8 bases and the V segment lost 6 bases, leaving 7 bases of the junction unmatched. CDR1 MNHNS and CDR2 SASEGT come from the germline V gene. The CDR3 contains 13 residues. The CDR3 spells CASSAGQGRGYTF. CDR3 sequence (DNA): TGTGCCAGCAGCGCGGGACAGGGAAGAGGCTACACCTTC.

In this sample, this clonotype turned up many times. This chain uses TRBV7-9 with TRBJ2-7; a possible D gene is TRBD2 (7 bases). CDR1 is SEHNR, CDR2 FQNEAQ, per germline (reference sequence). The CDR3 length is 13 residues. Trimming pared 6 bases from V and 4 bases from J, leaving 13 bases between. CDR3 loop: CASSYGGQYEQYF. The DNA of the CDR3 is TGTGCCAGCAGTTACGGGGGGCAATACGAGCAGTACTTC.

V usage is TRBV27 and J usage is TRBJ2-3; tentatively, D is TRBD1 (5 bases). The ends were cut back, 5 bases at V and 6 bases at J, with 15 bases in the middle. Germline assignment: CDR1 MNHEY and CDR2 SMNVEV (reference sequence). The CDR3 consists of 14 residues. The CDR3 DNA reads TGTGCCAGCAGTCTAGGGGTGGTCCTGGATACGCAGTATTTT. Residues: CASSLGVVLDTQYF.

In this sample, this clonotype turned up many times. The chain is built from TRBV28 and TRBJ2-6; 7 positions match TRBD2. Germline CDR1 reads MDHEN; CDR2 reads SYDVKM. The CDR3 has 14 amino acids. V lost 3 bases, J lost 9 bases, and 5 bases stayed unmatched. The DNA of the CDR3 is TGTGCCAGCAGTTTGGGGGGGTCGGGCAACGTCCTGACTTTC. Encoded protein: CASSLGGSGNVLTF.

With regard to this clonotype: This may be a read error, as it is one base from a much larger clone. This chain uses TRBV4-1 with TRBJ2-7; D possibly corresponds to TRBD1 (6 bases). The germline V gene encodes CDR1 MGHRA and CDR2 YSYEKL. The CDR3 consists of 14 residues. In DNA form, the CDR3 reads TGCGTCAGCAGCCAACCCAGGGGTGGATACGAGCAGTACTTC. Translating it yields CVSSQPRGGYEQYF.

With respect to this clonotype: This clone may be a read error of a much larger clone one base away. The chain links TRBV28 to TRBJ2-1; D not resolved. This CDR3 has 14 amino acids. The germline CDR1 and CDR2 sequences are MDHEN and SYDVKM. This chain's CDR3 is CAGSTPRMSNEQFF. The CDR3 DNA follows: TGTGCCGGCAGTACGCCTAGGATGAGCAATGAGCAGTTCTTC.

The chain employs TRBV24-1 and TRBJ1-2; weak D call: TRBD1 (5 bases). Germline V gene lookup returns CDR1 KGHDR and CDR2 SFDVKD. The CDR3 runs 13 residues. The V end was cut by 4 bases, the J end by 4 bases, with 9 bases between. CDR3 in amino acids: CATSDPGRYGYTF. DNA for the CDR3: TGTGCCACCAGTGACCCAGGGCGCTATGGCTACACCTTC.

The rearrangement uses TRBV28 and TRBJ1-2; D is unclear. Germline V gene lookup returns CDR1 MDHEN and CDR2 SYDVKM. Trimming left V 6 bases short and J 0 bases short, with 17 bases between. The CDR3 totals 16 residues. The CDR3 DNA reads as TGTGCCAGCAGCCGCGGGGTTTCTGGGCCTAACTATGGCTACACCTTC. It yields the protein CASSRGVSGPNYGYTF.